This TCR beta chain is from a study of T cells after yellow fever vaccination. Background on the study: Fractions containing few cells were prepared with SMART-Seq v4 Ultra Low Input. Study-level points and caveats: The booster response re-showed most primary clones: 95% to 96% CD4, 88% CD8. It was a small share of clonotypes that appeared in both CD4 and CD8 compartments.

Comment on this clonotype: Its antigen is as yet unknown.

Trimming took 7 bases from V and 5 from J, leaving 15 bases between them. CDR3 length: 13 residues. The germline CDR1 and CDR2 sequences are SGHAT and FQNNGV. Universal primer sites and UMIs were introduced during 5'RACE template-switching synthesis of TCR cDNA. Each CDR3 protein is one row after TCRdb ran MiXCR on the 5' RACE reads. Here the sample spans some 550,000 distinct CDR3 sequences, approximately 21% being singletons. The clonotype was recovered from a man aged 30-40 years who received the YFV17D yellow fever vaccine. This chain connects TRBV11-2 to TRBJ2-7; perhaps D is TRBD1 or TRBD2 (5 bases each). This material consisted of PBMCs, taken 15 days after the yellow fever booster vaccination. This CDR3 is CASNPTRGNEQYF. In nucleotides, the CDR3 is TGTGCCAGCAATCCGACGAGGGGAAACGAGCAGTACTTC.